Listed below are T cell receptor beta chains from one sample, sequenced in a study of OX40 agonist ivuxolimab in advanced cancers. The repertoire was sequenced with immunoSEQ multiplex PCR; TCRdb's copy has only in-frame clones and lacks some. The profile shows over 15,000 clones, about four fifths of them singletons. This sample comprised CD4+ or CD8+ T cells sorted from blood, obtained in a trial of the OX40 agonist ivuxolimab. The receptors were sampled from an adult with an advanced solid tumor such as melanoma, head and neck, liver or kidney cancer. The CDR3 runs from the conserved cysteine through the conserved F or W. Fields, in order: clone size, J gene, V gene, D gene, CDR3 DNA, CDR3 protein. A D gene is named only where the DNA matches it firmly. Not every row has a clone size; where given, it reads once, few, many or a size class.

once	TRBJ2-2	TRBV5-1	.	TGCGCCAGCAGCCAAGGAACCGGGGAGCTGTTTTTT	CASSQGTGELFF
.	TRBJ1-5	TRBV4-3	.	TGCGCCAGCAGCCAAGAAGGGGGTAACAATCAGCCCCAGCATTTT	CASSQEGGNNQPQHF
.	TRBJ1-2	TRBV11-2	.	TGTGCCAGCAGCTTAGTAGGGTCTAACTATGGCTACACCTTC	CASSLVGSNYGYTF
.	TRBJ2-7	TRBV6-6	.	TGTGCCAGCACCAGGACGGCCTCCTACGAGCAGTACTTC	CASTRTASYEQYF
few	TRBJ2-5	TRBV7-9	.	TGTGCCAGCAGCTTGGTAAGGATGTCCGGCGGAGAGACCCAGTACTTC	CASSLVRMSGGETQYF
.	TRBJ2-3	TRBV6-4	TRBD2	TGTGCCAGCAGTTCTAGCGGGGGCACAGATACGCAGTATTTT	CASSSSGGTDTQYF
.	TRBJ1-5	TRBV5-1	.	TGCGCCAGCAGCCACGATGAAACTCAGCCCCAGCATTTT	CASSHDETQPQHF
.	TRBJ2-1	TRBV7-9	.	TGTGCCAGCAGCCCCCAGGACTCAAACAATGAGCAGTTCTTC	CASSPQDSNNEQFF
.	TRBJ2-7	TRBV7-8	.	TGTGCCAGCAGCTTGCTTCCGGGCCAGACCTACGAGCAGTACTTC	CASSLLPGQTYEQYF
few	TRBJ1-2	TRBV9	.	TGTGCCAGCAGCGAAATTACACCGGACAGATACGTACCTACTAACTATGGCTACACCTTC	CASSEITPDRYVPTNYGYTF
.	TRBJ1-4	TRBV7-6	.	TGTGCCAGCAGCTTGGGTGAGACAGCAACTAATGAAAAACTGTTTTTT	CASSLGETATNEKLFF
.	TRBJ1-2	TRBV4-3	.	TGCGCCAGCAGCCAATTCCTAGGAAGGGATGACTATGGCTACACCTTC	CASSQFLGRDDYGYTF
once	TRBJ2-3	TRBV2	TRBD1	TGTGCCACCGGACAGGGGGACACAGATACGCAGTATTTT	CATGQGDTDTQYF
.	TRBJ1-1	TRBV25-1	.	TGTGCCAGCAGTGAGGTGAGGCAGGGGAAGGCTGAAGCTTTCTTT	CASSEVRQGKAEAFF